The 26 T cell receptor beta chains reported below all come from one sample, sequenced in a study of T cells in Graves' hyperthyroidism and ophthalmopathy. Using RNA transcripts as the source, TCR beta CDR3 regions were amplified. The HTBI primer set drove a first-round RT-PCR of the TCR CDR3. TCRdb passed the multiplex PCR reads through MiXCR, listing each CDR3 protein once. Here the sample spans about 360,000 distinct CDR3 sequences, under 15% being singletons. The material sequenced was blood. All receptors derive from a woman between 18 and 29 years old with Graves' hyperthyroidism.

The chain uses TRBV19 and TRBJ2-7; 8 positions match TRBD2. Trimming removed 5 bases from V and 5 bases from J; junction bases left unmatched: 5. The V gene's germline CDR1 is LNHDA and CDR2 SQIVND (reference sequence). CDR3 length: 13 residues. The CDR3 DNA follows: TGTGCCAGTAGTCCCCGAGCGGGGGACGAGCAGTACTTC. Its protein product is CASSPRAGDEQYF.

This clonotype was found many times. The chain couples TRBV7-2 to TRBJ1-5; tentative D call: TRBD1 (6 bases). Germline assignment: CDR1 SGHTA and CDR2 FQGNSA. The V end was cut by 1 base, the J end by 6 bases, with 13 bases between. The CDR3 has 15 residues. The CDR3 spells CASSLDRGRGQPQHF. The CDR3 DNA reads TGTGCCAGCAGCTTAGATCGGGGCAGGGGTCAGCCCCAGCATTTT.

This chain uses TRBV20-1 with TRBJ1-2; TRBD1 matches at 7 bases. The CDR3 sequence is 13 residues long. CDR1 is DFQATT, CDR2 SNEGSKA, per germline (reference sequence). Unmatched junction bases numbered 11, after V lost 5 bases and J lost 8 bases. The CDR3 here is CSAFEGAGKGYTF. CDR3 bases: TGCAGTGCTTTTGAGGGGGCGGGGAAGGGCTACACCTTC.

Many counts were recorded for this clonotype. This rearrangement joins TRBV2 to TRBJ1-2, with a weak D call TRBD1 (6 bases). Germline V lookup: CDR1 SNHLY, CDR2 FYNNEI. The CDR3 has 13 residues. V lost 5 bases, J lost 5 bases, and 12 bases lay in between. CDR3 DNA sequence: TGTGCCAGCAGTACCACAGGGAGATATGGCTACACCTTC. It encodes CASSTTGRYGYTF.

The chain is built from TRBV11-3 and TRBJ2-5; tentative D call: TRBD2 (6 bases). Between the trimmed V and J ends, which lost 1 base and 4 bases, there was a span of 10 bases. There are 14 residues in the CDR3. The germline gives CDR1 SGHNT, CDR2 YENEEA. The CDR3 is CASSLAGVRETQYF. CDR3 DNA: TGTGCCAGCAGCTTAGCGGGAGTGAGAGAGACCCAGTACTTC.

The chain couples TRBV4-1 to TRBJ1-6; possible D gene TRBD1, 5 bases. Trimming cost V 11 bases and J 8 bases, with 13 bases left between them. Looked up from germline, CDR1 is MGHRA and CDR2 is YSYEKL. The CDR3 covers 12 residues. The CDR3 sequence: CAAGGFDSPLHF. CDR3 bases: TGCGCCGCCGGGGGGTTCGATTCACCCCTCCACTTT.

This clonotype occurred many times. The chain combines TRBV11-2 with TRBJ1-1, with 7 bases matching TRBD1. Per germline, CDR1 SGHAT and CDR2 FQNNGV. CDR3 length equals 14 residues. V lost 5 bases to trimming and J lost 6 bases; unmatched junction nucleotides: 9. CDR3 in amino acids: CASSPPTGLSEAFF. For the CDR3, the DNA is TGTGCCAGCAGCCCGCCGACAGGGCTTTCTGAAGCTTTCTTT.

CDR3 loop: CASSQGQGNDEQYF. CDR3 nucleotide sequence: TGCGCCAGCAGCCAAGGACAGGGTAACGACGAGCAGTACTTC. The chain carries TRBV4-1 and TRBJ2-7; 7 bases map to TRBD1. The CDR3 has 14 residues. Germline loops: CDR1 MGHRA, CDR2 YSYEKL. Trimming at V came to 1 base and at J to 5 bases, leaving 5 bases not matched to a gene.

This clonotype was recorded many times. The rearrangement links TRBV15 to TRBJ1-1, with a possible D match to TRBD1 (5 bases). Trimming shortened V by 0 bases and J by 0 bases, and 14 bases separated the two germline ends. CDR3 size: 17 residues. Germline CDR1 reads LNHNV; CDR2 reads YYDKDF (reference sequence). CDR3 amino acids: CATSRDPGPLMNTEAFF. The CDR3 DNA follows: TGTGCCACCAGCAGAGATCCGGGACCCTTGATGAACACTGAAGCTTTCTTT.

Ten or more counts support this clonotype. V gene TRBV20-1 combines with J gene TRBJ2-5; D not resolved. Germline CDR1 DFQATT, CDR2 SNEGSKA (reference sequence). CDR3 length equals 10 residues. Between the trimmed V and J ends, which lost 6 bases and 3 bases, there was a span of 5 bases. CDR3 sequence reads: CSAYKETQYF. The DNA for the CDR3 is TGCAGTGCGTACAAAGAGACCCAGTACTTC.

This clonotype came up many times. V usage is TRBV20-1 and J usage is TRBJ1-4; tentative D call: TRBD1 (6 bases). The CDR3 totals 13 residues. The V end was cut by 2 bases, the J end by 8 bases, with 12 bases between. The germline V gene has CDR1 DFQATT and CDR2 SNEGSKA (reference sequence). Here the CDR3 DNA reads TGCAGTGCTAGAAACAGGGAGGCAGAAAAACTGTTTTTT. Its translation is CSARNREAEKLFF.

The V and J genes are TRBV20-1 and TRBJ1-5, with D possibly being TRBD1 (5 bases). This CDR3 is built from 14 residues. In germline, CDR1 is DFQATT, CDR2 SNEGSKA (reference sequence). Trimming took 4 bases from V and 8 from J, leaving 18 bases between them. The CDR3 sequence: CSATPGSGPEPQHF. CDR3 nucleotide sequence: TGCAGTGCTACCCCGGGGTCGGGGCCTGAGCCCCAGCATTTT.

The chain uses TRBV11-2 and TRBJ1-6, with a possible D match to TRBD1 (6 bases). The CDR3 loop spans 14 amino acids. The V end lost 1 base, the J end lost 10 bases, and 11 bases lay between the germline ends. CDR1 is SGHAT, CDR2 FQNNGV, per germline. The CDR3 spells CASSLASGGSPLHF. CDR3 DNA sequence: TGTGCCAGCAGCTTAGCATCGGGGGGCTCACCCCTCCACTTT.

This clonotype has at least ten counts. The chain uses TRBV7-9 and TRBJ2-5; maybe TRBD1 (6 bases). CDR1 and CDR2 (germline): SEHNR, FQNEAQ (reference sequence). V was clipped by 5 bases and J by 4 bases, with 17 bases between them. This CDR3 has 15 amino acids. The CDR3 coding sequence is TGTGCCAGCAGCCGACAACAGGGAAGAGTAGAGACCCAGTACTTC. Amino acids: CASSRQQGRVETQYF. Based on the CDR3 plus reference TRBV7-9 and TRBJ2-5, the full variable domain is DTGVSQNPRHKITKRGQNVTFRCDPISEHNRLYWYRQTLGQGPEFLTYFQNEAQLEKSRLLSDRFSAERPKGSFSTLEIQRTEQGDSAMYLCASSRQQGRVETQYFGPGTRLLVL.

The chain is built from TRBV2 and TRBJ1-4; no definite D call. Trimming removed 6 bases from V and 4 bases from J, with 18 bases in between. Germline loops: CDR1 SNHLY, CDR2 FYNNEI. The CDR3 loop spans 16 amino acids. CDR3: CASSLSRTTLNEKLFF. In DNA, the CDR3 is TGTGCCAGCAGCCTCTCACGAACAACGCTTAATGAAAAACTGTTTTTT.

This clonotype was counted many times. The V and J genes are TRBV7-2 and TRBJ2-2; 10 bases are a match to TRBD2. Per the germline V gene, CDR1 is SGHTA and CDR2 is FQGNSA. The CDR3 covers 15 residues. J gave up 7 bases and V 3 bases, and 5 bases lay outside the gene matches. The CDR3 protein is CASSFVAGGSGELFF. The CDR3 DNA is TGTGCCAGCAGCTTTGTAGCGGGAGGTAGCGGGGAGCTGTTTTTT.

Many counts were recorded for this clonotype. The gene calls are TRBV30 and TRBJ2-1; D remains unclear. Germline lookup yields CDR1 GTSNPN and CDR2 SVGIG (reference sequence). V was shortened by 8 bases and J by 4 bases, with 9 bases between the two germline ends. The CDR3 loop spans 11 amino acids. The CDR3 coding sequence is TGTGCCCGTCGCAATTACAATGAGCAGTTCTTC. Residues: CARRNYNEQFF.

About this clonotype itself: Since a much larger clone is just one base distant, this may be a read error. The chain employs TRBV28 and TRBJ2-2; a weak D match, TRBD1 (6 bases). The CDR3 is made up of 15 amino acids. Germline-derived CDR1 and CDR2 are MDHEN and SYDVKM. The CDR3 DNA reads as TGTACCAGCAGCACCCCGGACAGATACACCGGGGAGCTGTTTTTT. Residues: CTSSTPDRYTGELFF.

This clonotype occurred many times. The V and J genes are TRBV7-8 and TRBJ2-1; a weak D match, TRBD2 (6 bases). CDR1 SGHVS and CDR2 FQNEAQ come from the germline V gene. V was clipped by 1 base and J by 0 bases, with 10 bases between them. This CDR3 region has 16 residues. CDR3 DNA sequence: TGTGCCAGCAGCTTAGTAGGCGGGAACTCCTACAATGAGCAGTTCTTC. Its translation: CASSLVGGNSYNEQFF.

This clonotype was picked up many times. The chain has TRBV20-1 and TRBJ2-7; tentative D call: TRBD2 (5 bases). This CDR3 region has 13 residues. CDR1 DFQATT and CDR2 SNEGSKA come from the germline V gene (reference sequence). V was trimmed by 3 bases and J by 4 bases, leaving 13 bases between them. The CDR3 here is CSASKSGAYEQYF. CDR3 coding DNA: TGCAGTGCTAGCAAAAGCGGTGCTTACGAGCAGTACTTC.

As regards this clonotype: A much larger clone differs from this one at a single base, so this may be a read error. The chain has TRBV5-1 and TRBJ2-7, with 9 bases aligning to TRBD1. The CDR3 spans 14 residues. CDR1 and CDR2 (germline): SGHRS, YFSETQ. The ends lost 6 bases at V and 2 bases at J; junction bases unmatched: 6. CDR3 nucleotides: TGCGCCAGCAAGGGGGGACAGGGAACCTACGAGCAGTACTTC. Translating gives CASKGGQGTYEQYF.

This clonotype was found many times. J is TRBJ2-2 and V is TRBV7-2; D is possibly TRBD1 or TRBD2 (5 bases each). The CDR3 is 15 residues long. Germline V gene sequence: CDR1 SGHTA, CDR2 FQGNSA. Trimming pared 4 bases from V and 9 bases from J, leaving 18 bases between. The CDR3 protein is CASSSGTTFGRELFF. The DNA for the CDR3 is TGTGCCAGCAGCTCCGGGACCACCTTCGGAAGGGAGCTGTTTTTT.

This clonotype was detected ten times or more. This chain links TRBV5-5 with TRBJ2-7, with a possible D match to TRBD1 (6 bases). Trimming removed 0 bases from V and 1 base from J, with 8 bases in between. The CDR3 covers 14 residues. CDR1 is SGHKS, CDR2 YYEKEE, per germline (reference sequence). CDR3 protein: CASSLGTESYEQYF. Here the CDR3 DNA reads TGTGCCAGCAGCTTGGGGACAGAGTCCTACGAGCAGTACTTC.

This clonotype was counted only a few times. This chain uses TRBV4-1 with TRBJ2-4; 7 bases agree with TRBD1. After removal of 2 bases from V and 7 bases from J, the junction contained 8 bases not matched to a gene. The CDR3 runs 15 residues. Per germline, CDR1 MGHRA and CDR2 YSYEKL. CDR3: CASSQPGQVGNIQYF. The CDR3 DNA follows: TGCGCCAGCAGCCAACCCGGACAGGTGGGGAACATTCAGTACTTC.

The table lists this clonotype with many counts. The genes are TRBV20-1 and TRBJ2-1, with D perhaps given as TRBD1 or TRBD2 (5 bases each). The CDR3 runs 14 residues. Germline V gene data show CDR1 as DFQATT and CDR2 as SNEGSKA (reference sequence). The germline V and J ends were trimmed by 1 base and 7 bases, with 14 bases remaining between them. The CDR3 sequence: CSARGGTSGNEQFF. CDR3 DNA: TGCAGTGCTAGAGGAGGGACCTCGGGTAATGAGCAGTTCTTC.

The chain's CDR3 is CASRFTEVQSGYTF. CDR3 DNA: TGTGCCAGTAGGTTCACTGAAGTTCAGTCTGGCTACACCTTC. J is TRBJ1-2 and V is TRBV19; D call uncertain. The CDR3 extends over 14 amino acids. Germline loops: CDR1 LNHDA, CDR2 SQIVND (reference sequence). The V end lost 6 bases, the J end lost 7 bases, and 18 bases lay between the germline ends.